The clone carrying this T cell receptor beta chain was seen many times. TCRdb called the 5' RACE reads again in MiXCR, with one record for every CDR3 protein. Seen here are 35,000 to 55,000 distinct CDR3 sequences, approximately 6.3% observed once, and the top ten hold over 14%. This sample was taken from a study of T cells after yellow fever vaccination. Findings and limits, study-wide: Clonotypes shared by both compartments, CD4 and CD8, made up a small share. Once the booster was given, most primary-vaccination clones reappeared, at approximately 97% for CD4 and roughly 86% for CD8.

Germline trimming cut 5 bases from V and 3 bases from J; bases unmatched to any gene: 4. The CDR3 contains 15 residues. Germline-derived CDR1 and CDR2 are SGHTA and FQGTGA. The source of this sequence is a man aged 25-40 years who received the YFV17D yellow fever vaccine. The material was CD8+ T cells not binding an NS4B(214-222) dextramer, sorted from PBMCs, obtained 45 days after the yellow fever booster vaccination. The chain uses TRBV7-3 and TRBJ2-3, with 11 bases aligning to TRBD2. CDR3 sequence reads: CASSQLAGATDTQYF. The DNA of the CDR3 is TGTGCCAGCAGCCAACTAGCGGGAGCTACAGATACGCAGTATTTT.